Reported below is one TCR beta chain. Its specificity is unknown. Every TCR beta cDNA library bore unique molecular identifiers. TCRdb reprocessed the PCR reads with MiXCR, giving one entry per CDR3 protein. This sample yields roughly 870,000 distinct CDR3 sequences, of which about 57% are seen a single time; over 4% belongs to the top ten. These data originate in a study of post-analysis software for immune sequencing data. The CDR3 sequence is 16 residues long. CDR1 is SNHLY and CDR2 is FYNNEI in the germline V gene. With V trimmed by 7 bases and J by 4 bases, 12 bases remained unmatched. Findings of the study overall: Patients carried a handful of TRBV segments more frequently than controls did, and TRBV5-6, TRBV5-1 and TRBV20-1 were among them.

This TCR was sampled from a girl between 5 and 17 years old with multiple sclerosis. The sequenced sample was blood. The rearrangement joins TRBV2 to TRBJ1-1, with 10 nucleotides matching TRBD1. CDR3 DNA: TGTGCCAGCAAGGTCCCGGGACAGGGGCCGAGCACTGAAGCTTTCTTT. This translates into CASKVPGQGPSTEAFF.